This is a list of T cell receptor beta chains from one sample in a study of T-cell reconstitution after alpha-beta-depleted transplantation in children. TCRdb re-called the PCR reads with MiXCR, one entry per CDR3 protein. This sample has over 550,000 distinct CDR3 sequences; roughly a tenth occur once, and the top ten carry roughly 3.9%. Material: PBMCs from the stem cell graft donor, obtained from the stem cell graft. The receptors here all came from a human donor who donated a stem cell graft to a child with acute myeloid leukemia. The CDR3 runs from the conserved cysteine through the conserved F or W. D genes are given only for firm matches. A clone size is listed for some rows: how often the clone was seen (once, few, many), or a class if it is expanded.

j_call v_call clone_size d_call cdr3_aa cdr3_nt
TRBJ1-6 TRBV28 many TRBD1 CASSPGQGVTPLHF TGTGCCAGCAGTCCAGGACAGGGGGTAACACCCCTCCACTTT
TRBJ1-1 TRBV5-1 few NA CASSLDGREYTEAFF TGCGCCAGCAGCTTGGATGGCAGAGAATACACTGAAGCTTTCTTT
TRBJ2-7 TRBV6-2/TRBV6-3 few NA CASEGTRPIEQYF TGTGCCAGCGAGGGGACACGGCCCATCGAGCAGTACTTC
TRBJ2-5 TRBV5-1 few NA CASSSGGLAVYQETQYF TGCGCCAGCAGCTCAGGGGGGCTAGCGGTGTACCAAGAGACCCAGTACTTC
TRBJ2-7 TRBV27 NA NA CASSAGGPVYEQYF TGTGCCAGCAGTGCCGGAGGGCCTGTTTACGAGCAGTACTTC
TRBJ1-2 TRBV3-1 few NA CASSQGLDGYTF TGTGCCAGCAGCCAAGGGCTAGATGGCTACACCTTC
TRBJ2-7 TRBV5-1 many TRBD2 CASSGTSGRRSYEQYF TGCGCCAGCAGCGGGACTAGCGGGAGGCGGTCCTACGAGCAGTACTTC
TRBJ2-3 TRBV27 NA NA CASSSWGLGGDTQYF TGTGCCAGCAGTTCCTGGGGGCTCGGAGGGGATACGCAGTATTTT
TRBJ2-3 TRBV15 few NA CATSRGSIAGIDTDTQYF TGTGCCACCAGCAGAGGATCGATAGCTGGTATCGACACAGATACGCAGTATTTT
TRBJ1-2 TRBV6-6 few NA CASSPQGTYGYTF TGTGCCAGCAGCCCCCAGGGGACCTATGGCTACACCTTC
TRBJ1-3 TRBV29-1 many NA CSVENGYSGNTIYF TGCAGCGTTGAGAACGGGTACTCTGGAAACACCATATATTTT
TRBJ2-7 TRBV6-2/TRBV6-3 few TRBD1 CASRPGQGASDEQYF TGTGCCAGCAGACCGGGACAGGGGGCGTCTGACGAGCAGTACTTC
TRBJ2-3 TRBV12-3/TRBV12-4 many NA CASTQGTDTQYF TGTGCCAGCACCCAGGGCACAGATACGCAGTATTTT
TRBJ1-5 TRBV6-4 NA NA CASSETSPYSNQPQHF TGTGCCAGCAGTGAGACATCTCCTTATAGCAATCAGCCCCAGCATTTT
TRBJ2-2 TRBV5-6 few NA CASSPRRGGNTGELFF TGTGCCAGCAGCCCTCGCAGGGGCGGGAACACCGGGGAGCTGTTTTTT
TRBJ1-6 TRBV3-1 NA NA CASSQESRGNSPLHF TGTGCCAGCAGCCAAGAGTCCCGAGGGAATTCACCCCTCCACTTT
TRBJ2-7 TRBV12-3/TRBV12-4 NA NA CASSPHGYEQYF TGTGCCAGCAGTCCCCACGGCTACGAGCAGTACTTC
TRBJ2-1 TRBV5-1 few TRBD1 CASSSRTGGMSYNEQFF TGCGCCAGCAGCTCTAGGACAGGGGGCATGTCCTACAATGAGCAGTTCTTC
TRBJ2-4 TRBV4-1 NA NA CASSSPSTAKNIQYF TGCGCCAGCAGTTCTCCTAGCACCGCCAAAAACATTCAGTACTTC
TRBJ2-1 TRBV7-2 NA NA CASSFTGGGPNEQFF TGTGCCAGCAGCTTCACTGGCGGCGGCCCCAATGAGCAGTTCTTC
TRBJ2-3 TRBV20-1 NA TRBD2 CSASGTSGSWGTDTQYF TGCAGTGCTTCCGGGACTAGCGGGAGTTGGGGCACAGATACGCAGTATTTT
TRBJ2-7 TRBV25-1 few NA CASSVTREQYF TGTGCCAGCAGTGTGACCAGGGAGCAGTACTTC
TRBJ2-7 TRBV7-9 NA NA CASSFFGQGPSYEQYF TGTGCCAGCAGCTTCTTTGGTCAGGGGCCCTCCTACGAGCAGTACTTC
TRBJ2-3 TRBV29-1 NA TRBD2 CSLVESGRAPPDTQYF TGCAGCCTTGTTGAAAGCGGGAGGGCCCCCCCAGATACGCAGTATTTT
TRBJ2-6 TRBV7-2 NA NA CASSLDGTSGANVLTF TGTGCCAGCAGCTTAGACGGAACCTCTGGGGCCAACGTCCTGACTTTC
TRBJ2-2 TRBV19 many TRBD2 CASGTSGSLPTGELFF TGTGCCAGTGGGACTAGCGGGAGTCTCCCGACCGGGGAGCTGTTTTTT
TRBJ1-5 TRBV10-3 few NA CASKVGSSDSNQPQHF TGTGCGTCAAAAGTCGGGAGTAGCGATAGCAATCAGCCCCAGCATTTT
TRBJ2-1 TRBV29-1 many NA CSLTFYSYNEQFF TGCAGCCTTACATTTTACTCCTACAATGAGCAGTTCTTC
TRBJ1-1 TRBV2 NA NA CASSAGGNGNTEAFF TGTGCCAGCAGTGCGGGAGGAAATGGGAACACTGAAGCTTTCTTT
TRBJ2-1 TRBV7-9 NA TRBD2 CASSLVGTSGAIGEQFF TGTGCCAGCAGCTTGGTTGGGACTAGCGGGGCGATCGGGGAGCAGTTCTTC
TRBJ1-1 TRBV5-6 many TRBD1 CASSRGQGIAAFF TGTGCCAGCAGCAGAGGACAGGGGATTGCAGCTTTCTTT
TRBJ1-5 TRBV7-2 few NA CASSLGTALNQPQHF TGTGCCAGCAGCTTAGGGACAGCTCTCAATCAGCCCCAGCATTTT
TRBJ2-1 TRBV7-9 many NA CASSLIQGVVGDNEQFF TGTGCCAGCAGCTTAATTCAAGGGGTCGTTGGAGACAATGAGCAGTTCTTC
TRBJ2-5 TRBV29-1 NA TRBD1 CSVGPGGRFRRETQYF TGCAGCGTTGGCCCAGGGGGAAGGTTCAGACGGGAGACCCAGTACTTC
TRBJ2-3 TRBV11-2 few NA CASSAGIGGTDTQYF TGTGCCAGCAGCGCAGGAATTGGGGGCACAGATACGCAGTATTTT
TRBJ1-3 TRBV20-1 many TRBD1 CSARGQGIRNTIYF TGCAGTGCTAGAGGACAGGGGATTCGAAACACCATATATTTT
TRBJ2-2 TRBV20-1 many NA CSARLAGTGELFF TGCAGTGCTAGGCTAGCAGGCACCGGGGAGCTGTTTTTT
TRBJ2-5 TRBV9 NA NA CASSVDLQETQYF TGTGCCAGCAGCGTAGACCTGCAAGAGACCCAGTACTTC
TRBJ1-2 TRBV28 NA NA CASSLPYRVGGYTF TGTGCCAGCAGTTTACCCTACAGGGTTGGTGGCTACACCTTC